The 30 T cell receptor beta chains in this list originate from one sample, sequenced in a study of T cells in Graves' hyperthyroidism and ophthalmopathy. Regions amplified from RNA transcripts were the TCR beta CDR3 regions. Initially, a first-round RT-PCR of the TCR CDR3 employed the HTBI primer set. MiXCR, applied by TCRdb to the multiplex PCR reads, yields one record per CDR3 protein. The data contain 480,000 or so distinct CDR3 sequences, 46% of them seen just once; the ten biggest clones take up about two fifths. Sequencing input: peripheral blood or thyroid tissue (not recorded which). The receptors were sampled from an adult woman with Graves' disease, either hyperthyroidism or ophthalmopathy (not recorded which).

This sequence joins TRBV29-1 and TRBJ2-5; 9 bases line up with TRBD2. V was pared by 3 bases and J by 4 bases, with 3 bases of the junction left unmatched. The CDR3 totals 13 residues. Germline CDR1 is SQVTM and CDR2 is ANQGSEA. Here the CDR3 DNA reads TGCAGCGTTGAGGCGGGAGGGTCAGAGACCCAGTACTTC. It codes for CSVEAGGSETQYF. The full variable domain, in which reference TRBV29-1 and TRBJ2-5 provide the parts outside the CDR3, is SAVISQKPSRDICQRGTSLTIQCQVDSQVTMMFWYRQQPGQSLTLIATANQGSEATYESGFVIDKFPISRPNLTFSTLTVSNMSPEDSSIYLCSVEAGGSETQYFGPGTRLLVL.

This clonotype was observed at least ten times. The J gene is TRBJ1-1, the V gene TRBV5-4; D remains ambiguous. Germline V gene data show CDR1 as SGHNT and CDR2 as YYREEE (reference sequence). The ends were cut back, 6 bases at V and 4 bases at J, with 10 bases in the middle. The CDR3 length is 12 residues. This CDR3 reads CASMEGGTEAFF. The CDR3, as DNA: TGTGCCAGCATGGAGGGCGGCACTGAAGCTTTCTTT.

The V gene is TRBV10-3, the J gene TRBJ2-7, with D possibly matching TRBD1 (6 bases). CDR3 length: 15 residues. The germline CDR1 and CDR2 sequences are ENHRY and SYGVKD. The V gene lost 3 bases and the J gene lost 1 base, with 13 bases spanning the gap. The CDR3 is CAISDPGQESYEQYF. The CDR3, as DNA: TGTGCCATCAGTGACCCGGGACAAGAGTCCTACGAGCAGTACTTC.

This clonotype was detected ten times or more. The V call is TRBV29-1, the J call TRBJ1-2, with TRBD1 matching over 9 bases. Germline CDR1 reads SQVTM; CDR2 reads ANQGSEA. CDR3 length: 12 amino acids. Germline trimming cut 6 bases from V and 6 bases from J; bases unmatched to any gene: 5. The CDR3 DNA is TGCAGCGTGGGGACAGGGTTTGATGGCTACACCTTC. This sequence encodes CSVGTGFDGYTF.

This clonotype has a count of ten or more. The chain combines TRBV12-3 or TRBV12-4 with TRBJ1-3; D is possibly TRBD1 (5 bases). Trimming took 3 bases from V and 0 from J, leaving 9 bases between them. There are 15 residues in the CDR3. CDR3 nucleotide sequence: TGTGCCAGCAGTTTGGGACTGCTCTCTGGAAACACCATATATTTT. As protein: CASSLGLLSGNTIYF.

This clonotype showed up many times. The chain uses TRBV7-2 and TRBJ2-7, with D possibly TRBD2 on 6 matching bases. This CDR3 contains 15 residues. V was cut by 2 bases and J by 6 bases, with 17 bases left in between. The germline CDR1 and CDR2 sequences are SGHTA and FQGNSA. The CDR3 coding sequence is TGTGCCAGCAGCTTAACATCGACGGGAGCGTCCGAGCAGTACTTC. Amino acid sequence: CASSLTSTGASEQYF.

Comments on this clonotype: One junction end does not reproduce the germline sequence, and a read error may be involved. The CDR3 region has the DNA TGTGCCGGCAGCTTAGATAGCGGGAGGACCTACGGGCAGTACTTC. Residues: CAGSLDSGRTYGQYF. The chain recombines TRBV7-2 with TRBJ2-7; 10 bases align to TRBD2. Germline CDR1 is SGHTA and CDR2 is FQGNSA. This CDR3 has 15 amino acids.

This clonotype was detected ten times or more. The chain uses TRBV10-3 and TRBJ1-5, with 8 bases matching TRBD1. Germline V gives CDR1 ENHRY, CDR2 SYGVKD. This CDR3 is 13 amino acids long. V was pared by 6 bases and J by 5 bases, with 3 bases of the junction left unmatched. Written as DNA, the CDR3 is TGTGCCATCAGAGGACAGGGAGATCAGCCCCAGCATTTT. The encoded protein is CAIRGQGDQPQHF.

This clonotype was detected many times. The genes are TRBV4-1 and TRBJ1-1, with unresolved D. CDR1 MGHRA and CDR2 YSYEKL come from the germline V gene. Between the trimmed V and J ends, which lost 0 bases and 5 bases, there was a span of 13 bases. The CDR3 runs to 15 residues. CDR3 amino acids: CASSQDRSRRTEAFF. CDR3 in DNA: TGCGCCAGCAGCCAAGATCGGTCAAGGCGTACTGAAGCTTTCTTT.

This clonotype was found many times. A read error may account for a junction end that differs from germline. This chain uses TRBV5-1 with TRBJ1-5; weak D call: TRBD1 (5 bases). Germline V gives CDR1 SGHRS, CDR2 YFSETQ. The CDR3 contains 14 residues. The CDR3 DNA reads TGTGCCAGCAGTTTGGGGACCGGCAATCAGCCCCAGCATTTT. Translated: CASSLGTGNQPQHF.

CDR3 in amino acids: CASSPSPSWEETQYF. The CDR3 DNA sequence: TGTGCCAGCAGCCCGTCACCGTCTTGGGAGGAGACCCAGTACTTC. The chain carries TRBV7-9 and TRBJ2-5; perhaps TRBD2 as D (5 bases). CDR3 length: 15 amino acids. Between the trimmed V and J ends, which lost 5 bases and 5 bases, there was a span of 18 bases. Germline V CDR1 and CDR2: SEHNR, FQNEAQ (reference sequence).

V is TRBV20-1 and J is TRBJ1-1; no reliable D call. The CDR3 sequence is 11 residues long. V shed 4 bases and J shed 8 bases, with 11 bases lying between them. Per germline, CDR1 DFQATT and CDR2 SNEGSKA (reference sequence). The CDR3 protein is CSAKDLGEAFF. CDR3 in DNA: TGCAGTGCTAAAGACCTTGGCGAAGCTTTCTTT.

The table lists this clonotype with a count of one. The rearrangement links TRBV6-5 to TRBJ1-5, with D tentatively TRBD1 (5 bases). The V and J ends lost 6 bases and 1 base respectively, with 13 bases between them. Germline CDR1 is MNHEY and CDR2 is SVGAGI. The CDR3 covers 15 residues. Here the CDR3 reads CASRLSRDSNQPQHF. DNA for the CDR3: TGTGCCAGCAGGTTATCTAGGGACAGCAATCAGCCCCAGCATTTT.

On this clonotype itself: Sequence at one end of the junction differs from germline and may be a read error. The chain is built from TRBV5-1 and TRBJ2-7, with 10 positions matching TRBD2. The CDR3 is made up of 16 amino acids. Germline V gene data show CDR1 as SGHRS and CDR2 as YFSETQ. The CDR3 spells CASSLSLAGDRDEQYF. The CDR3 region has the DNA TGTGCCAGCAGCTTAAGTCTAGCGGGAGATCGCGACGAGCAGTACTTC. The variable domain in full, completed from reference TRBV5-1 and TRBJ2-7, reads KAGVTQTPRYLIKTRGQQVTLSCSPISGHRSVSWYQQTPGQGLQFLFEYFSETQRNKGNFPGRFSGRQFSNSRSEMNVSTLELGDSALYLCASSLSLAGDRDEQYFGPGTRLTVT.

The chain links TRBV15 to TRBJ1-4; perhaps TRBD1 as D (5 bases). The CDR3 consists of 14 residues. Germline V gives CDR1 LNHNV, CDR2 YYDKDF (reference sequence). V dropped 0 bases and J dropped 8 bases, with 10 bases sitting between them. CDR3 sequence (DNA): TGTGCCACCAGCAGAGATCGCGGGACGGAAAAACTGTTTTTT. It encodes CATSRDRGTEKLFF.

This clonotype was detected a few times. J is TRBJ2-2 and V is TRBV25-1; D possibly corresponds to TRBD1 (5 bases). The V gene's germline CDR1 is MGHDK and CDR2 SYGVNS. The CDR3 sequence is 20 residues long. V was shortened by 7 bases and J by 0 bases, with 27 bases between the two germline ends. CDR3 region: CASNGRQGPQGCANTGELFF. The CDR3, as DNA: TGTGCCAGCAATGGACGCCAGGGTCCCCAGGGCTGTGCGAACACCGGGGAGCTGTTTTTT.

A few counts support this clonotype. The V and J genes are TRBV7-8 and TRBJ2-5; the D is unclear. The germline CDR1 and CDR2 sequences are SGHVS and FQNEAQ. The CDR3 totals 14 residues. Deletions cut 5 bases from V and 5 bases from J, with 15 bases between. CDR3 protein: CASSPAYAVETQYF. CDR3 DNA sequence: TGTGCCAGCAGCCCAGCTTATGCCGTCGAGACCCAGTACTTC.

The chain employs TRBV11-1 and TRBJ1-2; D may be TRBD1 (5 bases). The CDR3 runs to 20 residues. V lost 6 bases and J lost 7, with 36 bases in between. CDR1 and CDR2 (germline): SGHAT, FQDESV (reference sequence). The CDR3 is CASSSWGTIPAFGTSGGYTF. In DNA, the CDR3 is TGTGCCAGCAGTTCCTGGGGGACTATTCCTGCGTTCGGTACCTCAGGTGGCTACACCTTC.

This chain joins TRBV30 and TRBJ1-6, with 9 bases lining up with TRBD1. The V gene end was trimmed by 6 bases and the J gene end by 11 bases; junction bases not matched to a gene: 8. CDR3 length: 13 residues. Germline lookup yields CDR1 GTSNPN and CDR2 SVGIG (reference sequence). The DNA of the CDR3 is TGTGCCTGCGAAACAGGGGGCGTCCCACCCCTCCACTTT. It encodes CACETGGVPPLHF.

This clonotype showed up many times. V is TRBV6-5 and J is TRBJ1-1, with D perhaps TRBD1 (5 bases). The CDR3 is 15 amino acids. The V and J ends lost 5 bases and 0 bases respectively, with 13 bases between them. CDR1 is MNHEY, CDR2 SVGAGI, per germline. CDR3 sequence (DNA): TGTGCCAGCAGTGGGGCGTGGCAATTGAACACTGAAGCTTTCTTT. Its translation: CASSGAWQLNTEAFF.

The CDR3 DNA sequence: TGTGCCAGCAGCTTTGGCGGGCCAGGGGAACTGAACACTGAAGCTTTCTTT. Translating it yields CASSFGGPGELNTEAFF. V and J are TRBV11-2 and TRBJ1-1, with TRBD1 as a possible D gene (6 bases). The CDR3 totals 17 residues. Germline CDR1 SGHAT, CDR2 FQNNGV. V was pared by 3 bases and J by 0 bases, with 17 bases between.

The gene calls are TRBV10-3 and TRBJ1-5, with a possible D match to TRBD1 (5 bases). The V end was cut by 10 bases, the J end by 1 base, with 8 bases between. Germline V lookup: CDR1 ENHRY, CDR2 SYGVKD. This CDR3 is 12 amino acids long. The DNA for the CDR3 is TGTGCCACCCCAGGGAGCAATCAGCCCCAGCATTTT. Translating gives CATPGSNQPQHF.

This rearrangement joins TRBV29-1 to TRBJ2-7; either TRBD1 or TRBD2 may supply D (6 bases each). Trimming left V 4 bases short and J 1 base short, with 20 bases between. The germline gives CDR1 SQVTM, CDR2 ANQGSEA. CDR3 length: 16 amino acids. The CDR3 nucleotides are TGCAGCGTTGCTGAGGGGGGCAGTTACGGTTCCTACGAGCAGTACTTC. Protein product: CSVAEGGSYGSYEQYF.

The sample holds many counts of this clonotype. The chain uses TRBV9 and TRBJ2-2; D is possibly TRBD1 or TRBD2 (6 bases each). This CDR3 spans 15 amino acids. Trimming took off 4 bases at V and 4 bases at J, with 14 bases between the two ends. Looked up from germline, CDR1 is SGDLS and CDR2 is YYNGEE. Here the CDR3 DNA reads TGTGCCAGCAGCAAACAGGGACTGGGCACCGGGGAGCTGTTTTTT. Translating gives CASSKQGLGTGELFF.

The rearrangement links TRBV27 to TRBJ1-1, with TRBD1 as a possible D gene (5 bases). The CDR3 covers 18 residues. V was cut by 2 bases and J by 1 base, with 20 bases left in between. Germline V CDR1 and CDR2: MNHEY, SMNVEV (reference sequence). The CDR3 bases are TGTGCCAGCAGTTTAGGAGTCTGGAGGGGACTAGGGAACACTGAAGCTTTCTTT. This encodes CASSLGVWRGLGNTEAFF.

The chain links TRBV6-5 to TRBJ1-2, with no clear D. CDR1 and CDR2 from the germline V gene are MNHEY and SVGAGI. The CDR3 has 13 amino acids. Trimming pared 5 bases from V and 6 bases from J, leaving 13 bases between. In nucleotides, the CDR3 is TGTGCCAGCAGTCCCATTCCGAAGGATGGCTACACCTTC. Translated, it gives CASSPIPKDGYTF.

The V and J genes are TRBV10-3 and TRBJ1-5; D is possibly TRBD1 (5 bases). The CDR3 consists of 15 residues. Germline V lookup: CDR1 ENHRY, CDR2 SYGVKD. V lost 4 bases, J lost 1 base, and 11 bases lay in between. CDR3 nucleotides: TGTGCCATCAGTGGGGCAGGGTTGAGCAATCAGCCCCAGCATTTT. This sequence encodes CAISGAGLSNQPQHF.

This clonotype was found a few times. The V call is TRBV7-9, the J call TRBJ2-7; 7 bases fit TRBD1. This CDR3 is 11 amino acids long. Trimming removed 11 bases from V and 2 bases from J; junction bases left unmatched: 3. Germline V gene sequence: CDR1 SEHNR, CDR2 FQNEAQ (reference sequence). CDR3 bases: TGTGCCGGTGGACAGGCCTACGAGCAGTACTTC. Amino acids: CAGGQAYEQYF.

This clonotype has only one observation. The V gene is TRBV10-3, the J gene TRBJ1-5; TRBD1 matches 7 bases. Trimming at V came to 10 bases and at J to 4 bases, leaving 13 bases not matched to a gene. This CDR3 spans 15 amino acids. CDR1 and CDR2 from the germline V gene are ENHRY and SYGVKD. The CDR3: CASREQGSKNQPQHF. The CDR3 DNA reads TGTGCCAGCAGAGAACAGGGGAGTAAGAATCAGCCCCAGCATTTT.

Ten or more counts support this clonotype. The chain employs TRBV7-9 and TRBJ1-1; D call uncertain. The germline V and J ends were trimmed by 4 bases and 9 bases, with 15 bases remaining between them. The CDR3 has 13 amino acids. Germline V lookup: CDR1 SEHNR, CDR2 FQNEAQ (reference sequence). CDR3 amino acids: CASSYSPSKQAFF. In nucleotides, the CDR3 is TGTGCCAGCAGCTACAGTCCATCCAAGCAAGCTTTCTTT.